This is a list of T cell receptor beta chains from one sample in a study of tumor-infiltrating lymphocytes in primary liver carcinoma. Via MiXCR, TCRdb re-called the multiplex PCR reads, giving one row per CDR3 protein. The sample holds 310,000 or so distinct CDR3 sequences; almost 60% are singletons and the top ten take around 15%. The specimen was peripheral blood. The receptors were sampled from a woman in her 30s with primary liver carcinoma and hepatitis B virus infection. The CDR3 runs from the conserved cysteine through the conserved F or W. Each record gives: V gene, clone size, D gene, J gene, CDR3 DNA, CDR3 protein. D genes are given only for firm matches. Expanded clones are given a class, and other clones once, few, many or no size at all.

TRBV5-6	few	NA	TRBJ2-4	TGTGCCAGCAGCTCCGGCGAAAACATTCAGTACTTC	CASSSGENIQYF
TRBV28	few	NA	TRBJ2-3	TGTGCCAGCAGTTTAGACCAAATAGATACGCAGTATTTT	CASSLDQIDTQYF
TRBV6-4	NA	TRBD1	TRBJ2-7	TGTGCCACCGAGTTAATTGGACAGGTCCTTTCATCTCGCTCCTACGAGCAGTACTTC	CATELIGQVLSSRSYEQYF
TRBV4-3	NA	NA	TRBJ2-2	TGCGTCAGCAGCCAAGACAGATCGAACACCGGGGAGCTGTTTTTT	CVSSQDRSNTGELFF
TRBV7-9	NA	NA	TRBJ1-4	TGTGCCAGCAGCCCTCACAGGGTCGGCGGTGAAAAACTGTTTTTT	CASSPHRVGGEKLFF
TRBV6-6	NA	TRBD2	TRBJ2-1	TGTGTCAGCCGCCTACTAGCGGGTTCGTACAATGAGCAGTTCTTC	CVSRLLAGSYNEQFF
TRBV11-2	NA	NA	TRBJ2-1	TGTACCAGCAGCTTAGATACAGGAGGTTACAATGAGCAATTCTTC	CTSSLDTGGYNEQFF
TRBV12-3/TRBV12-4	NA	TRBD1	TRBJ2-7	TGTACCAGCAGTTCCGCGTCAGGGGGTATATCCGAGCAGTACTTC	CTSSSASGGISEQYF
TRBV7-9	NA	NA	TRBJ2-3	TGTGCCAGCAAGACGCCGGATACGCAGTATTTT	CASKTPDTQYF
TRBV7-9	NA	NA	TRBJ2-7	TGTGCAAGCAGCTTAGTCGTGGGGCACTACGAGCAGTACTTC	CASSLVVGHYEQYF
TRBV24-1	NA	TRBD2	TRBJ2-1	TGTGCCACCAGTGATTTTTCCCGCACACTAGCGGGAGCAAATGAGCAGTTCTTC	CATSDFSRTLAGANEQFF
TRBV29-1	many	NA	TRBJ2-1	TGCAGCGTTGATCCCGGGAGTTCCTACAATGAGCAGTTCTTC	CSVDPGSSYNEQFF
TRBV6-5	NA	TRBD1	TRBJ1-2	TGTGCCAGCAGCCCTGACAGGGAGTATGGCTACACCTTC	CASSPDREYGYTF
TRBV12-3/TRBV12-4	many	TRBD1	TRBJ1-5	TGTGCCAGCAGTTTGACAGGGCGAAATCAGCCCCAGCATTTT	CASSLTGRNQPQHF
TRBV12-3/TRBV12-4	once	NA	TRBJ2-1	TGTACCAGCAGTTTTAGAGTCGGTGAGCAGTTCTTC	CTSSFRVGEQFF
TRBV6-6	few	NA	TRBJ1-2	TGTGCCAGCAGTTACTACAGTGAAGCTAACTATGGCTACACCTTC	CASSYYSEANYGYTF
TRBV6-5	few	NA	TRBJ1-1	TGTGCCAGCAGTTACTCGCTTGACAGTAACACTGAGGCTTTCTTT	CASSYSLDSNTEAFF
TRBV11-2	NA	NA	TRBJ2-4	TGTGCCAGCAACTTAGCCCCGGGATTGGTCAAAAACATTCAGTACTTC	CASNLAPGLVKNIQYF
TRBV5-6	NA	TRBD2	TRBJ2-7	TGTGCCAGCAGTCTCGGGAATAGCGGGATCTCCTACGAGCAGTACTTC	CASSLGNSGISYEQYF
TRBV7-8	NA	NA	TRBJ2-2	TGTGCCAGCAGCTTATGGCGGCGTGAGAACACCGGGGAGCTGTTTTTT	CASSLWRRENTGELFF
TRBV5-4	few	NA	TRBJ2-3	TGTGCCAGCAGCTTCTACGGCAGCACAGATACGCAGTATTTT	CASSFYGSTDTQYF
TRBV28	NA	TRBD2	TRBJ2-2	TGTGCCAGCAGTTTAATGACTAGCGGATACACCGGGGAGCTGTTTTTT	CASSLMTSGYTGELFF
TRBV29-1	NA	NA	TRBJ2-2	TGCAGCGTTGAAGTACTGGACTTTCAGGTCACCGGGGAGCTGTTTTTT	CSVEVLDFQVTGELFF
TRBV7-9	many	NA	TRBJ2-6	TGTGCCACCAGGGCTTCTGGGGCCAACGTCCTGACTTTC	CATRASGANVLTF
TRBV7-9	many	NA	TRBJ1-4	TGTGCCAGCAGCTTAAGACAGCACAATGAAAAACTGTTTTTT	CASSLRQHNEKLFF
TRBV6-5	few	NA	TRBJ2-7	TGTGCCAGCAGTTACTCGGACCAGGGTTTCGAGCAGTACTTC	CASSYSDQGFEQYF
TRBV6-2/TRBV6-3	few	TRBD1	TRBJ2-3	TGTGCCAGCACCTCTTGGGGGACAGGGTCCGCAGATACGCAGTATTTT	CASTSWGTGSADTQYF
TRBV30	few	NA	TRBJ1-1	TGTGCCTGGAGTGTAGGGGACACTGAAGCTTTCTTT	CAWSVGDTEAFF
TRBV6-6	NA	TRBD2	TRBJ2-1	TGTACCAGCAGTTATGAACGGGAGGGCCTCAATGAGCAGTTCTTC	CTSSYEREGLNEQFF
TRBV28	NA	NA	TRBJ2-1	TGTGCCAGCAGCTCCCAGGGACTGGGTTACAATGAGCAGTTCTTC	CASSSQGLGYNEQFF
TRBV10-2	few	NA	TRBJ1-5	TGCGCCAGCAGTGATGGAGGGGCTCAGCCCCAGCATTTT	CASSDGGAQPQHF
TRBV7-9	NA	TRBD1	TRBJ1-1	TGTGCCAGCAGCCCAACAGGGGATCATGAAGCTTTCTTT	CASSPTGDHEAFF
TRBV11-3	few	TRBD2	TRBJ2-3	TGTGCCAGCAGATACGGACTAGCGGGCACAGATACGCAGTATTTT	CASRYGLAGTDTQYF
TRBV10-2	NA	NA	TRBJ1-5	TGCGCCAGCATAGACAACGCGGGTCAGCCCCAGCATTTT	CASIDNAGQPQHF
TRBV4-3	NA	NA	TRBJ2-5	TGCGCCAGCAGCCAAAAGGACTCAGCGCGGGAGACCCAGTACTTC	CASSQKDSARETQYF
TRBV6-2/TRBV6-3	many	NA	TRBJ2-1	TGTGCCAGCAGTACCCTCCCGCGTTTCGATTACAATGAGCAGTTCTTC	CASSTLPRFDYNEQFF
TRBV2	once	NA	TRBJ2-7	TGTGCCAGCAGCGGCAGGGCCCCCTACGAGCAGTACTTC	CASSGRAPYEQYF
TRBV2	NA	NA	TRBJ1-4	TGTGCCAGCGAAAGACGGGGAAGAACTAATGAAAAGCTGTTTTTT	CASERRGRTNEKLFF
TRBV7-9	NA	NA	TRBJ2-6	TGTGCCAGCATCTCGCCTAAAAACAGGGCTCCTGGGGCCAACGTCCTGACTTTC	CASISPKNRAPGANVLTF
TRBV11-2	many	NA	TRBJ2-1	TGTGCCAGCACCCTCGAAAGGGGGACGATATACAATGAGCAGTTCTTC	CASTLERGTIYNEQFF
TRBV6-6	many	TRBD2	TRBJ2-7	TGTGCCAGCAGCCCGGGACTACCCAGCTCCTACGAGCAGTACTTC	CASSPGLPSSYEQYF
TRBV6-2/TRBV6-3	NA	NA	TRBJ2-6	TGTGCCAGCAGTTACTCGTTAGGGGTCAACGTCCTGACTTTC	CASSYSLGVNVLTF
TRBV12-3/TRBV12-4	NA	TRBD1	TRBJ2-6	TGTGCCAGCAGTTTCGGACAGGGGGCGCAGGGGGCCAACGTCCTGACTTTC	CASSFGQGAQGANVLTF
TRBV6-2/TRBV6-3	NA	NA	TRBJ1-4	TGTGCCAGCAGTTATTACCTGGGGGCCGGTGAAAAAATGTTTTTT	CASSYYLGAGEKMFF
TRBV6-5	many	TRBD2	TRBJ2-5	TGTGCCAGCAGCAAGAGACTAGCGGGAGGTGGGACCCAGTACTTC	CASSKRLAGGGTQYF
TRBV14	NA	TRBD1	TRBJ1-6	TGTGCCAGCAGCCGTCGGGACAGTAATTCACTCCTCCACTTT	CASSRRDSNSLLHF
TRBV6-2/TRBV6-3	few	NA	TRBJ2-2	TGTGCCAGCAGTCCCAGGTACCTGGAGCTGTTTTTT	CASSPRYLELFF
TRBV29-1	few	TRBD1	TRBJ2-7	TGCAGTGTTGGGACAGGGGGCAACGAGCAGTACTTC	CSVGTGGNEQYF
TRBV7-9	NA	NA	TRBJ2-7	TGTGCCAGCAGCTTAGCGAACGGGGCCTACGAGCAGTACTTC	CASSLANGAYEQYF
TRBV7-8	NA	NA	TRBJ2-6	TGTGCCAGCAGCCCCCAACAGGCGAAGGTGTTATCTGGGGCCAACGTCCTGACTTTC	CASSPQQAKVLSGANVLTF
TRBV13	NA	NA	TRBJ1-6	TGTGCCAGCAGCGCTAGACGCACACCGGCGGATTCACCCCTCCACTTT	CASSARRTPADSPLHF
TRBV6-6	many	NA	TRBJ1-5	TGTGCCAGCAGACCTTATAGCAATCAGCCCCAGCATTTT	CASRPYSNQPQHF
TRBV4-1	NA	NA	TRBJ1-3	TGCGCCAGCAGGCGCCTACCAGGTTCTGGAAACACCATATATTTT	CASRRLPGSGNTIYF
TRBV6-2/TRBV6-3	NA	NA	TRBJ1-5	TGTGCTAGCAGTATGGACAGTTTTGGTAATCAGCCCCAGCGTTTT	CASSMDSFGNQPQRF